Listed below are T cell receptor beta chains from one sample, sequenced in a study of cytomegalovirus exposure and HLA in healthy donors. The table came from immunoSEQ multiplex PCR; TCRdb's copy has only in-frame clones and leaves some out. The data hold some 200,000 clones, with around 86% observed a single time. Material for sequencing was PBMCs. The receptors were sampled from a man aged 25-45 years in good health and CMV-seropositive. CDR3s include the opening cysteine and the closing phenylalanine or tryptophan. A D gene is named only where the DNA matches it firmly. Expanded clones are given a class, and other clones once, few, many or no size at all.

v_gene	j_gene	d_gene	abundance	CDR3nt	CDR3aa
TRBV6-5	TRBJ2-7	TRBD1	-	TGTGCCAGCAGAGACAGGGGGCCAAACTCCTACGAGCAGTACTTC	CASRDRGPNSYEQYF
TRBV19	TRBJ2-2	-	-	TGTGCCAGTACCCCCCTCGCGGGGACTTCCACCGGGGAGCTGTTTTTT	CASTPLAGTSTGELFF
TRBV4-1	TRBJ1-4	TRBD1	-	TGCGCCAGCAGCCTCCAGGGGGGGGAAAAACTGTTTTTT	CASSLQGGEKLFF
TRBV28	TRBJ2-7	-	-	TGTGCCAGCAGCCAAGCTCGCTACGAGCAGTACTTC	CASSQARYEQYF
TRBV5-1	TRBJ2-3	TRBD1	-	TGCGCCAGCAGCTCTACAGGGGCTGGTGGAACAGATACGCAGTATTTT	CASSSTGAGGTDTQYF
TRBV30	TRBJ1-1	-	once	TGTGCCTGGGGCCCGAGGGGGATGGCTTTCTTT	CAWGPRGMAFF
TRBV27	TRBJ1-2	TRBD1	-	TGTGCCAGCAGTCTCAATCTCGACAGGGTTTATGGCTACACCTTC	CASSLNLDRVYGYTF
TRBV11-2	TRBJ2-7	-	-	TGTGCCAGCAGCTTAGACCGTGGGCTCTACGAGCAGTACTTC	CASSLDRGLYEQYF
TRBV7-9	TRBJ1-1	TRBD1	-	TGTGCCAGCAGCCGCCCGGACAGGTTGAACACTGAAGCTTTCTTT	CASSRPDRLNTEAFF
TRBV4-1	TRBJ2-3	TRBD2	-	TGCGCCAGCAGCCAAGAGACTAGCCTCACTACAGATACGCAGTATTTT	CASSQETSLTTDTQYF
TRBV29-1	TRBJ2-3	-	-	TGCAGCGTTGCTAGTGTTCTTAGCGGCACAGATACGCAGTATTTT	CSVASVLSGTDTQYF
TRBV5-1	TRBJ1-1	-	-	TGCGCCAGCAGCTCTTTAGACAGGTTAAGGACTGAAGCTTTCTTT	CASSSLDRLRTEAFF
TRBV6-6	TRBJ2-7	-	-	TGTGCCAGCAGCCCCCCCGGAGGGGTCGGCTACGAGCAGTACTTC	CASSPPGGVGYEQYF
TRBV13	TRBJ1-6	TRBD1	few	TGTGCCAGCACCCGGGACAGGTTCAATTCACCCCTCCACTTT	CASTRDRFNSPLHF
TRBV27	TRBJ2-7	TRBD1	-	TGTGCCAGCAGTTTATCTTACAGGGGGGCCTACGAGCAGTACTTC	CASSLSYRGAYEQYF
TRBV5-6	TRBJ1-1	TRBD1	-	TGTGCCAGCAGCTTGGGGACAGGGAGGGGGTACACTGAAGCTTTCTTT	CASSLGTGRGYTEAFF
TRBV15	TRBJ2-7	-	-	TGTGCCACCAGCAGAGAAGGACGGGTGGGGGAGCAGTACTTC	CATSREGRVGEQYF
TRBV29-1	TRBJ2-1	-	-	TGCAGCGTTGTACGGACTTCCGCCGGGAATGAGCAGTTCTTC	CSVVRTSAGNEQFF
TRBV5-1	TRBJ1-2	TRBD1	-	TGCGCCAGCAGCTCGGTACAGGGGACTAACTATGGCTACACCTTC	CASSSVQGTNYGYTF
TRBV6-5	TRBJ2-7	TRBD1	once	TGTGCCAGCAGTCCTCAAGGGACAGGGATCTACGAGCAGTACTTC	CASSPQGTGIYEQYF
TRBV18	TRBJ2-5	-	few	TGTGCCAGCTCACCAGGACAGCAAGAGACCCAGTACTTC	CASSPGQQETQYF
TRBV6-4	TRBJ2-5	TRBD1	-	TGTGCCAGCAGTGACGGCGTCCATCGGGACAGCATAGAGACCCAGTACTTC	CASSDGVHRDSIETQYF
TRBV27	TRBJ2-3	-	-	TGTGCCAGCAGTTTAACGCTGCTAGATACGCAGTATTTT	CASSLTLLDTQYF
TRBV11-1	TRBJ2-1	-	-	TGTGCCAGCAGCCCGACGCTGAACTCCTACAATGAGCAGTTCTTC	CASSPTLNSYNEQFF
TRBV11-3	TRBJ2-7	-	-	TGTGCCAGCACCTCTTGGGCCGACGGCGAGCAGTACTTC	CASTSWADGEQYF
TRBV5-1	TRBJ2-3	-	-	TGCGCCAGCAGCTTTTCTATCACAGATACGCAGTATTTT	CASSFSITDTQYF
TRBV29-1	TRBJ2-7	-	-	TGCAGCGTTGAACTGGTAAGCGAGCAGTACTTC	CSVELVSEQYF